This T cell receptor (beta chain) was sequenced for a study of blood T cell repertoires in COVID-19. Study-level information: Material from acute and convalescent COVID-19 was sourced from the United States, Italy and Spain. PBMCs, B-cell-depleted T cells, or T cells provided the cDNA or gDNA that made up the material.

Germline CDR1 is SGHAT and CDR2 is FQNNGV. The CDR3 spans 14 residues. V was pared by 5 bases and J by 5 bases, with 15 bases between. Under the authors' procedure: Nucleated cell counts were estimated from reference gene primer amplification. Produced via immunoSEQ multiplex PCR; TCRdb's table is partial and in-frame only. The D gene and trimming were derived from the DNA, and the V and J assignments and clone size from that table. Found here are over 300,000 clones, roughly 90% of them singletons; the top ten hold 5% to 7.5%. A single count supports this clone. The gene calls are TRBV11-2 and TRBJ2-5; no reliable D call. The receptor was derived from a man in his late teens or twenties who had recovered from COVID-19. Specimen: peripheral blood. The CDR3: CASSPPWVGETQYF. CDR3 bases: TGTGCCAGCAGCCCTCCATGGGTCGGGGAGACCCAGTACTTC.